This T cell receptor beta chain was documented in a study of control samples from healthy donors and cancer patients (dated by TCRdb to the early 2020s). The receptor library was made with the immunoSEQ multiplex PCR assay. TCRdb mirrors the immuneACCESS table, restricted to in-frame sequences. Some clones are absent from its copies; in checked studies, under half trace to an unresolved V gene, and the reason for the others is unknown. The sample contains about 52,000 clones, around 95% of them found a single time. Clones ranked in the top ten supply 2% to 3% of the sample. Remarks on this clone: Its recognized antigen is unknown. Base quality data are lacking; no much larger clone is found one base away.

The CDR3, from cysteine to phenylalanine, totals 12 residues. Only CDR3 DNA remains: 36 bases, in frame from the first base. Relative to germline, V is 4 bases shorter and J is 4 bases shorter, with 7 bases between their ends. The germline V gene sets CDR1 to MNHEY and CDR2 to SVGEGT. Sequenced material: blood. The clonotype originates from a man aged 25 to 40 in good health. This sequence uses TRBV6-2 or TRBV6-3 and TRBJ2-5, with the D gene not confidently named. This receptor has the CDR3 CASSSLPETQYF. The nucleotides are TGTGCCAGCAGTTCCCTCCCAGAGACCCAGTACTTC.